The clone carrying this T cell receptor (beta chain) was observed many times. This specimen comes from a study of CD8+CD57+ T cells in acquired aplastic anemia. Investigators profiled TCR beta VDJ and CDR3 from genomic DNA template. TCRdb re-analysed the reads in MiXCR, keeping a single row per CDR3 protein. There are about 190,000 distinct CDR3 sequences in the sample; approximately 52% occur only once, and about a sixth lies in the top ten. The V gene's germline CDR1 is SGHVS and CDR2 FQNEAQ. Trimming at V came to 6 bases and at J to 3 bases, leaving 5 bases not matched to a gene. CDR3 length: 15 residues.

Sequenced input: sorted CD4+, CD8+, or CD8+CD57+ T cells (not recorded which) from PBMCs. V usage is TRBV7-8 and J usage is TRBJ1-2; 12 nucleotides line up with TRBD1. This TCR was recovered from a human donor in good health, serving as a control. CDR3: CASRPGTGGDYGYTF. CDR3 bases: TGTGCCAGCAGGCCGGGGACAGGGGGCGACTATGGCTACACCTTC.